This T cell receptor (beta chain) was recorded in a study of cytomegalovirus exposure and HLA in healthy donors. A word on this clone: Its antigen remains unidentified.

These donors, healthy bone marrow donors, were studied. It was with 60 Vbeta and 13 Jbeta primers that the PCR ran. Repertoires were generated with immunoSEQ multiplex PCR, while TCRdb's copy carries only in-frame clones and drops some. The table shows tens of thousands of clones, with roughly 75% occurring only once. Broader study findings: In an earlier analysis, about 87% or about 30%: the productive usage of most TCR beta V segments. Association of a missense DCLRE1C variant with TCR beta V- and J-gene trimming was reported in a later analysis. The study put 150 to 200 TCR beta chains on its list as cytomegalovirus-associated.

The sequenced sample consisted of PBMCs. This clonotype was sampled from a man between 35 and 55 years old in good health and CMV-seronegative.

The CDR3, as DNA: TGTGCCTGGAGTTCAGGGGGCGCCGCAGATACGCAGTATTTT. Protein: CAWSSGGAADTQYF. The genes are TRBV30 and TRBJ2-3; 8 bases line up with TRBD1. CDR1 is GTSNPN and CDR2 is SVGIG in the germline V gene (reference sequence). The V and J ends lost 2 bases and 4 bases, in that order; junction bases with no gene match: 5. This CDR3 has 14 amino acids. Looking up the rest from reference TRBV30 and TRBJ2-3 gives the full variable domain: SQTIHQWPATLVQPVGSPLSLECTVEGTSNPNLYWYRQAAGRGLQLLFYSVGIGQISSEVPQNLSASRPQDRQFILSSKKLLLSDSGFYLCAWSSGGAADTQYFGPGTRLTVL.